The 24 T cell receptor beta chains given below trace back to one sample, sequenced in a study of human T cells and chemical hapten exposure (dated by TCRdb to about 2021). Library preparation used RACE. The sequencer was a NextSeq 500. The raw public reads went through TCRdb reprocessing: fastp at Q25, MiXCR clone calling, in-frame beta chains kept. When rows share a CDR3 protein, they turn into one entry using the most common DNA and genes. Present in this sample are about 90,000 distinct CDR3 sequences, more than 9% of which were seen just once. 2% to 2.5% of the sample is held by the ten biggest clonotypes. Taken with the paper, the label for time point translates to: patch test 1, 2 weeks after DPC sensitization. Reading the label with the study, this specimen's treatment or condition is: therapeutic diphenylcyclopropenone sensitization with weekly scalp DPC. The material was whole blood, obtained in connection with sensitization to the hapten diphenylcyclopropenone (DPC). These receptors originate from a man in his forties or fifties with alopecia areata. Some clones in this sample may be carry-over from other donors' samples.

This clonotype was observed a handful of times. The V gene is TRBV5-4, the J gene TRBJ2-3; TRBD2 might be the D (5 bases). The CDR3 is made up of 14 amino acids. V lost 4 bases and J lost 3, with 12 bases in between. CDR1 is SGHNT and CDR2 is YYREEE in the germline V gene (reference sequence). Here the CDR3 DNA reads TGTGCCAGCAGCGGAGTAGCGAGTACAGATACGCAGTATTTT. Amino acids: CASSGVASTDTQYF.

The chain is built from TRBV6-2 or TRBV6-3 and TRBJ2-3; no clear D gene. V was shortened by 6 bases and J by 6 bases, with 16 bases between the two germline ends. The CDR3 contains 14 residues. Germline CDR1 MNHEY, CDR2 SVGEGT. CDR3: CASRGSGLRDTQYF. Here the CDR3 DNA reads TGTGCCAGCAGGGGGTCGGGCCTCAGGGATACGCAGTATTTT.

This clonotype showed up just a few times. The chain's CDR3 is CSVKLALPGELFF. For the CDR3, the DNA is TGCAGCGTTAAACTAGCGTTACCCGGGGAGCTGTTTTTT. This chain connects TRBV29-1 to TRBJ2-2, with 7 bases identical to TRBD2. Germline CDR1 SQVTM, CDR2 ANQGSEA. The V gene end was trimmed by 5 bases and the J gene end by 6 bases; junction bases not matched to a gene: 6. The CDR3 extends over 13 amino acids.

The gene calls are TRBV5-6 and TRBJ1-3; 7 bases line up with TRBD1. This CDR3 has 18 residues. V lost 4 bases, J lost 0 bases, and 13 bases stayed unmatched. Per germline, CDR1 SGHDT and CDR2 YYEEEE. The CDR3 DNA reads as TGTGCCAGCAGCCTAATTGACAGGGCAGCGCTCTCTGGAAACACCATATATTTT. As protein: CASSLIDRAALSGNTIYF.

CDR3 residues: CASSSRGGPDEKLFF. CDR3 DNA: TGTGCCAGCAGCTCCCGGGGAGGTCCCGATGAAAAACTGTTTTTT. J is TRBJ1-4 and V is TRBV5-4, with D uncertain. The length of the CDR3 is 15 residues. Germline loops: CDR1 SGHNT, CDR2 YYREEE (reference sequence). Trimming stripped 3 bases from V and 6 bases from J, with 15 bases between.

This clonotype was recorded at least ten times. The chain has TRBV27 and TRBJ1-3, with D tentatively TRBD1 (5 bases). This CDR3 is 15 amino acids long. V lost 4 bases and J 4 bases, leaving 14 bases between the germline ends. Germline V gene data show CDR1 as MNHEY and CDR2 as SMNVEV (reference sequence). The CDR3: CASSSTGLEGNTIYF. CDR3 nucleotide sequence: TGTGCCAGCAGTTCCACAGGATTAGAGGGAAACACCATATATTTT.

This clonotype has more than one count but fewer than ten. The genes are TRBV24-1 and TRBJ2-1, with 10 bases that match TRBD2. CDR3 length equals 15 residues. Germline V gives CDR1 KGHDR, CDR2 SFDVKD. J lost 8 bases, V lost 5 bases, and 8 bases had no gene match. The CDR3 reads CATSGASGSFYEQFF. CDR3 nucleotides: TGTGCCACCAGTGGAGCTAGCGGGAGTTTCTATGAGCAGTTCTTC.

With respect to this clonotype: A much larger clone differs by one base, so this may be a read error. The chain is built from TRBV2 and TRBJ2-7; TRBD2 might be the D (5 bases). CDR3 length equals 12 residues. CDR1 SNHLY and CDR2 FYNNEI come from the germline V gene. The V end was cut by 2 bases, the J end by 6 bases, with 8 bases between. The CDR3, as DNA: TGTGCCAGCAGTGAAAGCGGCGGCGAGCAGTACGTC. Translating gives CASSESGGEQYV.

For the CDR3, the DNA is TGTGCTAGTGGTACAGACTGGGCCGGGGAGCTGTTTTTT. It specifies CASGTDWAGELFF. The rearrangement joins TRBV12-5 to TRBJ2-2; no firm D call. The CDR3 sequence is 13 residues long. The V end was cut by 5 bases, the J end by 6 bases, with 10 bases between. Germline assignment: CDR1 LGHNT and CDR2 FRNRAP.

This clonotype was counted between two and nine times. This chain connects TRBV24-1 to TRBJ2-5; TRBD2 matches 10 bases. This CDR3 is built from 20 residues. V lost 4 bases and J lost 4; bases outside the gene matches: 20. CDR1 is KGHDR, CDR2 SFDVKD, per germline. CDR3 coding DNA: TGTGCCACCAGTGACTCAGTGACCAGCGGACTAGCGGATAAACGAGAGACCCAGTACTTC. This gives the protein CATSDSVTSGLADKRETQYF.

On this clonotype itself: The junction shows a germline mismatch at one end, possibly a read error. The rearrangement uses TRBV4-1 and TRBJ2-3; D is uncertain. Per germline, CDR1 MGHRA and CDR2 YSYEKL. This CDR3 spans 13 amino acids. CDR3 sequence reads: CASSQDRFDTRYF. The CDR3 bases are TGCGCCAGCAGCCAAGATCGCTTCGATACGCGGTATTTT.

This chain uses TRBV6-1 with TRBJ2-7, with 7 bases fitting TRBD2. In germline, CDR1 is MNHNS, CDR2 SASEGT. V dropped 6 bases and J dropped 1; count of bases not matched to a gene: 6. The length of the CDR3 is 14 residues. The CDR3 nucleotides read TGTGCCAGCAGAAAGGAAGCGGGATCCTACGAGCAGTACTTC. It specifies CASRKEAGSYEQYF.

The CDR3 DNA sequence: TGTGCCAGCAGCACGGGACTTCGACAAGAGACCCAGTACTTC. Translated, it gives CASSTGLRQETQYF. V and J are TRBV7-2 and TRBJ2-5; TRBD2 might be the D (6 bases). The ends were cut back, 5 bases at V and 2 bases at J, with 12 bases in the middle. CDR1 and CDR2 (germline): SGHTA, FQGNSA. This CDR3 has 14 amino acids.

In this sample, this clonotype turned up a few times. As DNA, the CDR3 is TGTGCCAGCAGCTCGATACTAGCGGGAGTATACGAGCAGTACTTC. This codes for CASSSILAGVYEQYF. V and J are TRBV7-9 and TRBJ2-7; 11 bases are shared with TRBD2. CDR3 length: 15 amino acids. The germline V gene encodes CDR1 SEHNR and CDR2 FQNEAQ (reference sequence). The ends lost 4 bases at V and 4 bases at J; junction bases unmatched: 6.

This clonotype occurred a few times. CDR3: CASSLVDSGSEQYF. The CDR3 coding sequence is TGCGCCAGCAGCTTGGTTGATAGCGGGAGTGAGCAGTACTTC. The chain combines TRBV5-1 with TRBJ2-7, with 9 bases fitting TRBD2. With 0 bases clipped from V and 7 bases from J, the junction kept 5 bases outside the gene matches. Per germline, CDR1 SGHRS and CDR2 YFSETQ. This CDR3 contains 14 residues.

Turning to this clonotype: This may come from a read error, since a much larger clone is one base off. The chain couples TRBV2 to TRBJ1-1, with D possibly TRBD1 on 6 matching bases. Germline loops: CDR1 SNHLY, CDR2 FYNNEI. The CDR3 has 12 amino acids. The CDR3: CTSSVQGSEAFF. In DNA, the CDR3 is TGTACCAGCAGCGTTCAGGGGTCTGAAGCTTTCTTT.

This clonotype was counted ten times or more. The V call is TRBV27, the J call TRBJ2-3; 7 nucleotides match TRBD2. Trimming took 3 bases from V and 8 from J; bases not matched to a gene: 11. This CDR3 comprises 15 residues. Germline V gene lookup returns CDR1 MNHEY and CDR2 SMNVEV (reference sequence). CDR3 sequence (DNA): TGTGCCAGCAGTTTTCTCGCGGGAGCCGAGGGTACGCAGTATTTT. Translation gives CASSFLAGAEGTQYF.

In this sample, this clonotype turned up many times. The CDR3 DNA follows: TGCAGTGCTAGTTCCGGAGACGCTCGCTACACCTTC. It yields the protein CSASSGDARYTF. The chain joins TRBV20-1 to TRBJ1-2; D is undetermined. Germline CDR1 and CDR2: DFQATT and SNEGSKA (reference sequence). Trimming left V 3 bases short and J 9 bases short, with 14 bases between. The CDR3 covers 12 residues.

In this sample, this clonotype turned up many times. J is TRBJ2-1 and V is TRBV12-3 or TRBV12-4; tentative D call: TRBD2 (7 bases). The CDR3 spans 17 residues. Trimming took 1 base from V and 4 from J, leaving 17 bases between them. The CDR3 loop reads CASSLDLGGAGYNEQFF. The CDR3 bases are TGTGCCAGCAGTTTAGACTTAGGGGGGGCAGGGTACAATGAGCAGTTCTTC.

A word on this clonotype: One junction end disagrees with the germline gene, perhaps due to a read error. The V and J genes are TRBV7-7 and TRBJ2-5; 10 bases align to TRBD2. CDR3 length equals 15 residues. The V gene's germline CDR1 is SSHAT and CDR2 FNYEAQ (reference sequence). CDR3 protein: CASSLAAGGPETQYF. Here the CDR3 DNA reads TGTGCTAGCAGCTTAGCAGCGGGAGGGCCGGAGACCCAGTACTTC.

The chain is built from TRBV2 and TRBJ1-5; tentative D call: TRBD1 (6 bases). Trimming took off 6 bases at V and 0 bases at J, with 18 bases between the two ends. Germline-derived CDR1 and CDR2 are SNHLY and FYNNEI. The CDR3 is 17 residues long. The CDR3 DNA reads TGTGCCAGCAGGGAGGGACATAGATCGTATAGCAATCAGCCCCAGCATTTT. It is translated as CASREGHRSYSNQPQHF.

The chain employs TRBV20-1 and TRBJ2-1, with 10 bases that match TRBD2. This CDR3 region has 13 residues. The V gene's germline CDR1 is DFQATT and CDR2 SNEGSKA (reference sequence). For the CDR3, the DNA is TGCAGGATAGCGGGAGGAGGGTATAATGAGCAGTTCTTC. Translation gives CRIAGGGYNEQFF.

This clonotype was seen many times. The rearrangement uses TRBV29-1 and TRBJ2-6; 9 nucleotides align to TRBD1. Germline CDR1 and CDR2: SQVTM and ANQGSEA. Trimming took 0 bases from V and 2 from J; bases not matched to a gene: 11. This CDR3 spans 19 amino acids. The CDR3 reads CSVEDPPGQGRTGANVLTF. The DNA of the CDR3 is TGCAGCGTTGAAGATCCGCCGGGACAGGGTCGTACTGGGGCCAACGTCCTGACTTTC.

The chain employs TRBV11-2 and TRBJ2-7, with no clear D. V was shortened by 0 bases and J by 0 bases, with 6 bases between the two germline ends. The V gene's germline CDR1 is SGHAT and CDR2 FQNNGV. The CDR3 covers 14 residues. The CDR3 here is CASSLDPGSYEQYV. CDR3 DNA: TGTGCCAGCAGCTTAGATCCCGGCTCCTACGAGCAGTACGTC.